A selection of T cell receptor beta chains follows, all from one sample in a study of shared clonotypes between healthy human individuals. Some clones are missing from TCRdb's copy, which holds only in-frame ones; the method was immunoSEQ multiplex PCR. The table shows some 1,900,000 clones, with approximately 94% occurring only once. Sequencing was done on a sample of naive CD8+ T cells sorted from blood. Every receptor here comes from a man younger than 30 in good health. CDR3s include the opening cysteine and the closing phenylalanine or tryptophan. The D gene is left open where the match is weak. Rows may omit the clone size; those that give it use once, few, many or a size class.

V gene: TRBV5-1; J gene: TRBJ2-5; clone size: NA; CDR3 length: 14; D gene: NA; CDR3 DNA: TGCGCCAGCACTTCGTCGACAGGCCAAGAGACCCAGTACTTC; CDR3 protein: CASTSSTGQETQYF
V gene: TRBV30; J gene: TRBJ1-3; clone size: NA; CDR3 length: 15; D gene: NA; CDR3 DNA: TGTGCCTGGAGTGGGGGGGTCCACTCTGGAAACACCATATATTTT; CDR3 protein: CAWSGGVHSGNTIYF
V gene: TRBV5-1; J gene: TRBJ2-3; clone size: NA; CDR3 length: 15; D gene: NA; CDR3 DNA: TGCGCCAGCAGCGAAGGGACGACAAGCACAGATACGCAGTATTTT; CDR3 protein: CASSEGTTSTDTQYF
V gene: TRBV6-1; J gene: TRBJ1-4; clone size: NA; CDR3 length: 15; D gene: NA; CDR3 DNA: TGTGCCAGCAGTGAAGATACCGGGGCAGGCGAAAAACTGTTTTTT; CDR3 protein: CASSEDTGAGEKLFF
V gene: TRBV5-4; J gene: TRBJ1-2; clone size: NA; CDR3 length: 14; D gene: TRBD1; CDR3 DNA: TGTGCCAGCAGCCTGACAGGGCTGATCTATGGCTACACCTTC; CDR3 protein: CASSLTGLIYGYTF
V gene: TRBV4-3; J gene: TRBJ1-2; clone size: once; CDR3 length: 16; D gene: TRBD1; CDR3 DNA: TGCGCCAGCAGCCAAGTAGGGACAGGGGGCCCCTATGGCTACACCTTC; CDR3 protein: CASSQVGTGGPYGYTF
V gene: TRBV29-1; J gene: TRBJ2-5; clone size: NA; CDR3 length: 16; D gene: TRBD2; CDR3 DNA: TGCAGCGTTGAGGGGTCTAGCGGGAGGGCCGGAGAGACCCAGTACTTC; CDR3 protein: CSVEGSSGRAGETQYF
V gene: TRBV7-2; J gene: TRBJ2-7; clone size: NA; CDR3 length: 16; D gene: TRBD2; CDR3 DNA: TGTGCCAGCAGCTTTGGACTAGCGGGAGAAGCCTACGAGCAGTACTTC; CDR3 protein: CASSFGLAGEAYEQYF
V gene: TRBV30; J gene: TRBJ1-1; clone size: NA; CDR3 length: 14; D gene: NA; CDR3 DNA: TGTGCCTGGAGTGCAATGGGGGGCGCCACTGAAGCTTTCTTT; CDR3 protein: CAWSAMGGATEAFF
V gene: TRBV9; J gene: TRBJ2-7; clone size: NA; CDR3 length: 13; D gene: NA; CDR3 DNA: TGTGCCAGCAGCGTACGTACGGTGGACGAGCAGTACTTC; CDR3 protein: CASSVRTVDEQYF
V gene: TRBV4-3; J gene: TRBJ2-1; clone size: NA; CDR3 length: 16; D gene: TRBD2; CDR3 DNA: TGCGCCAGCAGTACGTTGGAAGCGGGAAGCGACAATGAGCAGTTCTTC; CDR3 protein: CASSTLEAGSDNEQFF
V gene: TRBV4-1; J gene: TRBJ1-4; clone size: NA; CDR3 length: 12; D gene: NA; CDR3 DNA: TGCGCCAGCAGCCCCGAAAATGAAAAACTGTTTTTT; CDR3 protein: CASSPENEKLFF
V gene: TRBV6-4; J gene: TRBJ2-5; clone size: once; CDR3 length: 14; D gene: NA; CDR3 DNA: TGTGCCAGCAAGGTTCTAGCGAGGGGGGAGACCCAGTACTTC; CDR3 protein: CASKVLARGETQYF
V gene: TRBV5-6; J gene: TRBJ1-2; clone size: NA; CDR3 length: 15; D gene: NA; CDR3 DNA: TGTGCCAGCAGCTTCGGGCAGGCCCCCGGCTATGGCTACACCTTC; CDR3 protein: CASSFGQAPGYGYTF
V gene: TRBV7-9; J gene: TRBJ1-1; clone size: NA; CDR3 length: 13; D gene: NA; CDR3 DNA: TGTGCCAGCAGCATCCAGGGAGCCCCTGAAGCTTTCTTT; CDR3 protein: CASSIQGAPEAFF
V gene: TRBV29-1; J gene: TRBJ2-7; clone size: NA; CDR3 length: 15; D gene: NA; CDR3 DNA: TGCAGCGTTGAAGGAACCCTCGGCAGAGAGGGCGAGCAGTACTTC; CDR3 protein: CSVEGTLGREGEQYF
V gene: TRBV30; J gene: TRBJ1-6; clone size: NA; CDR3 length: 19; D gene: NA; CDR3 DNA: TGTGCCTGGAGTGTACTGAATACCGAGGGGGGCTCCTATAATTCACCCCTCCACTTT; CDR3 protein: CAWSVLNTEGGSYNSPLHF
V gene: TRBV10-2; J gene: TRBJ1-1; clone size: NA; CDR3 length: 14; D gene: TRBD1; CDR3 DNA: TGCGCCAGCAGTGAGACAGGGGGCGCGACTGAAGCTTTCTTT; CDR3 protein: CASSETGGATEAFF
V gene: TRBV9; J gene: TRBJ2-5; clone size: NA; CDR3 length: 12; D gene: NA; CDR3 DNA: TGTGCCAGCAGCGGGTCTGAAGAGACCCAGTACTTC; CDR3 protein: CASSGSEETQYF
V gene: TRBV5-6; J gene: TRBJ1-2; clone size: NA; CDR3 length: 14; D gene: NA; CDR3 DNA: TGTGCCAGCAGCCCCGGGGGGGGAGACTATGGCTACACCTTC; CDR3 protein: CASSPGGGDYGYTF
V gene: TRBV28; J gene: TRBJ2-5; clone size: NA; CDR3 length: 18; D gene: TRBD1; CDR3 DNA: TGTGCCAGCAGTTTAGGCCTCCAGGGGGCGAGGGAAGAAGAGACCCAGTACTTC; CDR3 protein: CASSLGLQGAREEETQYF
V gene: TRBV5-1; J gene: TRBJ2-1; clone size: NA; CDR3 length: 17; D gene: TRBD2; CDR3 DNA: TGCGCCAGCAGCTTGGCCGCGGGACTAGCGGTCGACAATGAGCAGTTCTTC; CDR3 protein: CASSLAAGLAVDNEQFF
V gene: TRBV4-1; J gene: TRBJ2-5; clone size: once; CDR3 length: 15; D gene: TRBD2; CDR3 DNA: TGCGCCAGCAGCCACTGGACCGGGGGGGAAGAGACCCAGTACTTC; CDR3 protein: CASSHWTGGEETQYF
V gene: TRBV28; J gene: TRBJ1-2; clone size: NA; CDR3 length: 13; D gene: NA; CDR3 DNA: TGTGCCAGCAGTGTGACAGAGAGCTATGGCTACACCTTC; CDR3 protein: CASSVTESYGYTF
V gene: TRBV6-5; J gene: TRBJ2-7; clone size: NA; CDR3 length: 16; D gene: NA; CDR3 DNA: TGTGCCAGCAGTTACTCTTCCCTGGGGGCCTCCTACGAGCAGTACTTC; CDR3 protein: CASSYSSLGASYEQYF
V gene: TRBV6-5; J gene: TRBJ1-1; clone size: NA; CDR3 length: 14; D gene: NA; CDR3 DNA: TGTGCCAGCAGTCCCGGGGCGGGGGGCACTGAAGCTTTCTTT; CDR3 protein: CASSPGAGGTEAFF
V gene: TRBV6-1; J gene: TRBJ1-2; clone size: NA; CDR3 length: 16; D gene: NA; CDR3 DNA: TGTGCCAGCAGTGAATTAGGGACTTTGGTGAACTATGGCTACACCTTC; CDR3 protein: CASSELGTLVNYGYTF
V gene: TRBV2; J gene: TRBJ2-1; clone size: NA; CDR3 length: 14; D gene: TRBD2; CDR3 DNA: TGTGCCAGCAGTGAGGGACTACAGAACAATGAGCAGTTCTTC; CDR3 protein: CASSEGLQNNEQFF
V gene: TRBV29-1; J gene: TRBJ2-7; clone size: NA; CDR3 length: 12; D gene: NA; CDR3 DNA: TGCAGCGTTGAAGGCAGACACTACGAGCAGTACTTC; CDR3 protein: CSVEGRHYEQYF
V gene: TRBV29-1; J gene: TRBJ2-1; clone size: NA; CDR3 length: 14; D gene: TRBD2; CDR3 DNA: TGCAGCGTCGGGACTAGCGGGGGTTACAATGAGCAGTTCTTC; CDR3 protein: CSVGTSGGYNEQFF
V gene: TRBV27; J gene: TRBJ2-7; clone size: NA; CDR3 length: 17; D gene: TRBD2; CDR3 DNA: TGTGCCAGCAGTTTACCCCCATCCGCGGGAGGGCCGCGGGAGCAGTACTTC; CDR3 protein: CASSLPPSAGGPREQYF
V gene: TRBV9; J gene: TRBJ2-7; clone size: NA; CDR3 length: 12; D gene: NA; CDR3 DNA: TGTGCCAGCAGCGGAGGACCTAACGAGCAGTACTTC; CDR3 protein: CASSGGPNEQYF
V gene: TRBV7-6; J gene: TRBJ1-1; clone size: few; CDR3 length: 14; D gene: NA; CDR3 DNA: TGTGCCAGCAGCTTAGCAGGGGAGAACACTGAAGCTTTCTTT; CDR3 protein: CASSLAGENTEAFF
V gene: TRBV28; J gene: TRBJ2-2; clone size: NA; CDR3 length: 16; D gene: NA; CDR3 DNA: TGTGCCAGCAGTCCAAGGGGGGTCGAGTACACCGGGGAGCTGTTTTTT; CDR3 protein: CASSPRGVEYTGELFF
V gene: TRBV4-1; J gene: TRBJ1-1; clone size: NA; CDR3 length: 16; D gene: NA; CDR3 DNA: TGCGCCAGCTCCCCGGGGGGAAAATCGATGAACACTGAAGCTTTCTTT; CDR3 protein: CASSPGGKSMNTEAFF
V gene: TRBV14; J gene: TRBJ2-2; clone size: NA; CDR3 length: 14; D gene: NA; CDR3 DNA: TGTGCCACCACGGATGACACGTACACCGGGGAGCTGTTTTTT; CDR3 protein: CATTDDTYTGELFF
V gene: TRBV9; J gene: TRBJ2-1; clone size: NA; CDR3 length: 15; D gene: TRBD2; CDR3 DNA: TGTGCCAGCAGCGGGGACTACAGCTCCTACAATGAGCAGTTCTTC; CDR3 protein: CASSGDYSSYNEQFF
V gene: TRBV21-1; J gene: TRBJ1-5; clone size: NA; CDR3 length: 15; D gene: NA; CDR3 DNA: TGTGCCAGCAGCAAAGTGTACAGGAAAGGTCAGCCCCAGCATTTT; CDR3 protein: CASSKVYRKGQPQHF
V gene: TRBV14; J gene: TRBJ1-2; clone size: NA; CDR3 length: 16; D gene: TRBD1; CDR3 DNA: TGTGCCAGCAGCCAAGATAGGGACAGGAGGTTCTATGGCTACACCTTC; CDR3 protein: CASSQDRDRRFYGYTF
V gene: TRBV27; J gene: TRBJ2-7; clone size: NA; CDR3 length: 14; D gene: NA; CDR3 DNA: TGTGCCAGCAGTTTATCTCGCTCCAGCTACGAGCAGTACTTC; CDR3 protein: CASSLSRSSYEQYF
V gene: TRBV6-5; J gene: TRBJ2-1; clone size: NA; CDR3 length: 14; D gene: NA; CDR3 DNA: TGTGCCAGCAGTTGGCGGGAATCTACAATTGAGCAGTTCTTC; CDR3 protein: CASSWRESTIEQFF
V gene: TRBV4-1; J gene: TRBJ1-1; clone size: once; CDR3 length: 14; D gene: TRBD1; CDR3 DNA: TGCGCCAGCAGCTACAGGGGACAGAACACTGAAGCTTTCTTT; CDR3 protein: CASSYRGQNTEAFF
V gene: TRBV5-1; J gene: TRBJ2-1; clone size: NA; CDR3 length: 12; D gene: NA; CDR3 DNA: TGCGCCAGCAAGGGTGAGAACAATGAGCAGTTCTTC; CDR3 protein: CASKGENNEQFF
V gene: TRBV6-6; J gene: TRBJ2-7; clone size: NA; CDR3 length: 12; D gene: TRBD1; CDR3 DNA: TGTGCCAGCAGTTGGACAGGGTTCGAGCAGTACTTC; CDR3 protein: CASSWTGFEQYF
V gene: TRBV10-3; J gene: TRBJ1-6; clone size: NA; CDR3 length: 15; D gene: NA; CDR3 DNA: TGTGCCATCAGTGACACCGGGACTCAAAATTCACCCCTCCACTTT; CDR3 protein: CAISDTGTQNSPLHF
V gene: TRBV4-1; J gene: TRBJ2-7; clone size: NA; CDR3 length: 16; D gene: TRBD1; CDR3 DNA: TGCGCCAGCAGCCAAGACAGACAGGGTGAGTCCTACGAGCAGTACTTC; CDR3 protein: CASSQDRQGESYEQYF
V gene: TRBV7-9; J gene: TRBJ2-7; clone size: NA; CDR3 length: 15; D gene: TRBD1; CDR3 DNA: TGTGCCAGCAGTCGACCAGGGACAGGGTCCCACGAGCAGTACTTC; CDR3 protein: CASSRPGTGSHEQYF